This T cell receptor beta chain was recovered during a study of shared clonotypes between healthy human individuals. Notes on the study in general: Shared clonotypes across all four donors exceeded non-shared ones in generation probability.

The data were produced by immunoSEQ multiplex PCR, yet TCRdb's version contains in-frame clones alone and is incomplete. The data hold more than 2,000,000 clones, with 93% observed a single time. Comment on this clone: The target antigen is unknown.

Sequencing was performed on naive CD4+ T cells from PBMCs. Stated subset: CD45RA+ positively selected. The source is a man younger than 30 in good health. Some clones in this sample may be carry-over from other donors' samples.

The CDR3 region is CAFSGSSYNEQFF. In nucleotides, the CDR3 is TGTGCCTTTAGCGGGAGCTCCTACAATGAGCAGTTCTTC. This rearrangement joins TRBV30 to TRBJ2-1; 9 bases match TRBD2. The germline V gene encodes CDR1 GTSNPN and CDR2 SVGIG (reference sequence). V lost 7 bases, J lost 0 bases, and 1 base stayed unmatched. There are 13 residues in the CDR3.